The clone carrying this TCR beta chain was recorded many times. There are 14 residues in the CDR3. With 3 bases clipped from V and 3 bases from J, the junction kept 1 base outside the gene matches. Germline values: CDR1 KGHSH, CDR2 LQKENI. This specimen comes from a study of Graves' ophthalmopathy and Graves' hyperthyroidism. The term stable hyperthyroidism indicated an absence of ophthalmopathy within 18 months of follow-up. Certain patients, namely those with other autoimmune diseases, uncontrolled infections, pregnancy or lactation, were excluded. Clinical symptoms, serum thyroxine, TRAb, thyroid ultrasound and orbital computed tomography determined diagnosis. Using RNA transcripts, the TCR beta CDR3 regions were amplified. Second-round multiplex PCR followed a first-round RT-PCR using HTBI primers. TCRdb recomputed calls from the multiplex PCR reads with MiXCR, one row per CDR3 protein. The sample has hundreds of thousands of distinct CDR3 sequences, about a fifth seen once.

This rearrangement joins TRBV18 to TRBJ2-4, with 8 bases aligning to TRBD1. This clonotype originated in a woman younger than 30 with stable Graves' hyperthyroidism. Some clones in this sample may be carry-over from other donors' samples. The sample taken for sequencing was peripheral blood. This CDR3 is CASSPTGDKNIQYF. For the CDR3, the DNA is TGTGCCAGCTCACCGACAGGGGACAAAAACATTCAGTACTTC.